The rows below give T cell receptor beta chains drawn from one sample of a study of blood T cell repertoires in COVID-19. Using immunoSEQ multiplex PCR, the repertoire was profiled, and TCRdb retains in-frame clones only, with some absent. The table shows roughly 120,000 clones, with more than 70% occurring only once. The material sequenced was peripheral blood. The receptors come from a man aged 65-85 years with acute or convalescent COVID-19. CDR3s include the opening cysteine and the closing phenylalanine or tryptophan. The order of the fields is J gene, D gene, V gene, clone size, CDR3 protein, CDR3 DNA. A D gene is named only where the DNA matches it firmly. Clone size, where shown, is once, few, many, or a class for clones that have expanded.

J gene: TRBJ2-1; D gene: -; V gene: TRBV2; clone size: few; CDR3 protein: CASSDVGLLTFNEQFF; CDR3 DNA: TGTGCCAGCAGTGACGTCGGACTCCTAACCTTCAATGAGCAGTTCTTC
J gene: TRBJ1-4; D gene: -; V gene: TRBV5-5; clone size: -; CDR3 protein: CASSSPGEYATNEKLFF; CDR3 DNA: TGTGCCAGCAGCTCTCCGGGGGAGTACGCAACTAATGAAAAACTGTTTTTT
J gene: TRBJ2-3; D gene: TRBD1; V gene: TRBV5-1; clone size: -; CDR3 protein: CASSLWTGLNTDTQYF; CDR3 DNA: TGCGCCAGCAGCCTCTGGACAGGGCTAAACACAGATACGCAGTATTTT
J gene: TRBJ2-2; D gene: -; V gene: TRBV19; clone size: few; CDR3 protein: CASAKPRTANTGELFF; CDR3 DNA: TGTGCCAGTGCCAAGCCCCGGACAGCGAACACCGGGGAGCTGTTTTTT
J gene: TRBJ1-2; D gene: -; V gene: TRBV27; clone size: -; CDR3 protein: CASGTWRDGYTF; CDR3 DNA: TGTGCCAGCGGAACTTGGAGGGACGGCTACACCTTC
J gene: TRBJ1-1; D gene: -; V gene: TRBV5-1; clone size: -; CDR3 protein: CASSPRPEGSTEAFF; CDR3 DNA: TGCGCCAGCAGCCCGAGGCCCGAAGGGAGCACTGAAGCTTTCTTT
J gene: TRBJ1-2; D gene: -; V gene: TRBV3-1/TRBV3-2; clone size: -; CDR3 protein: CASSPPEGVGGYTF; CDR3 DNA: TGTGCCAGCAGCCCCCCAGAGGGGGTTGGCGGCTACACCTTC
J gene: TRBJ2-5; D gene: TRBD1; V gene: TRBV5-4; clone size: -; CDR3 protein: CASSRKTGNQETQYF; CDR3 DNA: TGTGCCAGCAGCCGTAAGACAGGGAACCAAGAGACCCAGTACTTC
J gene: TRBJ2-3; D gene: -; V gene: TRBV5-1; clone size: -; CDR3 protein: CASRNGQSWDTQYF; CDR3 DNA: TGCGCCAGCAGGAACGGACAGAGCTGGGATACGCAGTATTTT
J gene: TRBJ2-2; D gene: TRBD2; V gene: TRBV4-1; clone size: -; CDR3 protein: CASSQERLAGGPGELFF; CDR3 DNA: TGCGCCAGCAGCCAAGAAAGGCTAGCGGGGGGGCCCGGGGAGCTGTTTTTT
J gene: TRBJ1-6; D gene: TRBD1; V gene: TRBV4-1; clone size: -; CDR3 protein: CASSEWGQGGDSPLHF; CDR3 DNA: TGCGCCAGCAGCGAATGGGGACAGGGAGGGGATTCACCCCTCCACTTT
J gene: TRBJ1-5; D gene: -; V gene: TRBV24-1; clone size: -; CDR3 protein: CATSDSLYSNQPQHF; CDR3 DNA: TGTGCCACCAGTGATTCACTATATAGCAATCAGCCCCAGCATTTT